The 28 T cell receptor beta chains below all came from one sample that was sequenced in a study of blood T cells in healthy people across ages. Using a J-beta primer mix together with a sample-barcoded 5' primer, a second PCR was run for about 6 to 11 cycles. TCRdb independently ran MiXCR on the 5' RACE reads; one entry per CDR3 protein. The data show roughly 2 million distinct CDR3 sequences, roughly 50% seen once. The sequenced sample consisted of blood. These receptors were taken from a woman aged 40-49 years in good health.

This clonotype appeared a few times. The V gene is TRBV7-9, the J gene TRBJ2-1, with D maybe TRBD2 (6 bases). Germline CDR1 SEHNR, CDR2 FQNEAQ (reference sequence). V lost 7 bases, J lost 1 base, and 14 bases lay in between. The CDR3 covers 15 residues. DNA of the CDR3: TGTGCCAGCACCGATAGCGGATTTTCCTACAATGAGCAGTTCTTC. It codes for CASTDSGFSYNEQFF.

This clonotype has at least ten counts. The V call is TRBV7-2, the J call TRBJ2-5, with D possibly being TRBD1 (5 bases). V was pared by 1 base and J by 4 bases, with 10 bases between. The CDR3 length is 14 residues. CDR1 and CDR2 (germline): SGHTA, FQGNSA. The CDR3 is CASSLGRGGETQYF. The CDR3 coding sequence is TGTGCCAGCAGCTTAGGAAGGGGCGGAGAGACCCAGTACTTC.

This clonotype was seen more than once but under ten times. The chain couples TRBV7-2 to TRBJ1-2; TRBD1 might be the D (6 bases). With 4 bases removed from V and 8 bases from J, the gap between germline ends came to 17 bases. The CDR3 sequence is 14 residues long. Germline loops: CDR1 SGHTA, CDR2 FQGNSA. The CDR3 spells CASSSHRDQWGYTF. In nucleotides, the CDR3 is TGTGCCAGCAGCTCCCACAGGGATCAGTGGGGCTACACCTTC. Based on the CDR3 plus reference TRBV7-2 and TRBJ1-2, the full variable domain is GAGVSQSPSNKVTEKGKDVELRCDPISGHTALYWYRQSLGQGLEFLIYFQGNSAPDKSGLPSDRFSAERTGGSVSTLTIQRTQQEDSAVYLCASSSHRDQWGYTFGSGTRLTVV.

The rearrangement links TRBV20-1 to TRBJ2-3; D call uncertain. This CDR3 spans 11 amino acids. Germline CDR1 DFQATT, CDR2 SNEGSKA (reference sequence). V lost 6 bases and J 5 bases, leaving 9 bases between the germline ends. CDR3 coding DNA: TGCAGTGCGGGGAAGGGAGATACGCAGTATTTT. Its translation: CSAGKGDTQYF.

V gene TRBV11-2 combines with J gene TRBJ1-2; 7 nucleotides agree with TRBD1. The CDR3 is 14 residues long. J lost 5 bases, V lost 5 bases, and 8 bases had no gene match. CDR1 SGHAT and CDR2 FQNNGV come from the germline V gene. The DNA of the CDR3 is TGTGCCAGCAGCCAAGACAGGGACCTTTATGGCTACACCTTC. Encoded protein: CASSQDRDLYGYTF.

The chain recombines TRBV7-2 with TRBJ1-2; D possibly corresponds to TRBD1 (6 bases). CDR3 length: 16 amino acids. The germline CDR1 and CDR2 sequences are SGHTA and FQGNSA. V lost 5 bases, J lost 8 bases, and 24 bases lay in between. CDR3 bases: TGTGCCAGCAGCCCGTCACCAATTCGGGGAGGACAGGGCTACACCTTC. This encodes CASSPSPIRGGQGYTF.

This clonotype was counted once. The V gene is TRBV4-3, the J gene TRBJ2-2; TRBD2 is a possible D gene (5 bases). The CDR3 covers 16 residues. Trimming pared 4 bases from V and 1 base from J, leaving 13 bases between. Germline CDR1 reads LGHNA; CDR2 reads YSLEER. The CDR3 reads CASSLRTGGNTGELFF. CDR3 DNA: TGCGCCAGCAGCCTCAGGACTGGCGGGAACACCGGGGAGCTGTTTTTT.

The V and J genes are TRBV20-1 and TRBJ2-3; 12 bases agree with TRBD1. J was trimmed by 4 bases and V by 2 bases; bases with no gene match: 7. The CDR3 is 16 residues long. Germline V gene lookup returns CDR1 DFQATT and CDR2 SNEGSKA (reference sequence). The CDR3 DNA sequence: TGCAGTGCTAGACGGGGGGGGACAGGGGGCGCAGATACGCAGTATTTT. Amino acid sequence: CSARRGGTGGADTQYF.

This clonotype came up once. The rearrangement uses TRBV6-2 or TRBV6-3 and TRBJ1-5; D gene uncertain. Trimming left V 2 bases short and J 0 bases short, with 11 bases between. The CDR3 has 16 amino acids. Germline-derived CDR1 and CDR2 are MNHEY and SVGEGT. CDR3 sequence reads: CASSYQGAHSNQPQHF. The CDR3 bases are TGTGCCAGCAGTTACCAAGGTGCCCATAGCAATCAGCCCCAGCATTTT.

The sample holds a few counts of this clonotype. The chain combines TRBV20-1 with TRBJ1-2; no definite D call. Germline CDR1 is DFQATT and CDR2 is SNEGSKA (reference sequence). There are 14 residues in the CDR3. Between the trimmed V and J ends, which lost 5 bases and 6 bases, there was a span of 19 bases. Written as DNA, the CDR3 is TGCAGTGCTGTTTTGGTGGGGTTCACCGATGGCTACACCTTC. As protein: CSAVLVGFTDGYTF.

This chain uses TRBV7-9 with TRBJ2-3; 14 bases map to TRBD2. Losses at the gene ends were 5 bases for V and 2 bases for J; bases not matched to a gene: 9. The CDR3 sequence is 18 residues long. The germline gives CDR1 SEHNR, CDR2 FQNEAQ (reference sequence). CDR3: CASSLGLAGAIDTDTQYF. Written as DNA, the CDR3 is TGTGCCAGCAGCCTGGGACTAGCGGGGGCCATAGACACAGATACGCAGTATTTT.

The rearrangement joins TRBV6-1 to TRBJ1-4; possibly TRBD1 for D (6 bases). The CDR3 has 17 amino acids. V was shortened by 7 bases and J by 4 bases, with 22 bases between the two germline ends. CDR1 is MNHNS and CDR2 is SASEGT in the germline V gene. DNA of the CDR3: TGTGCCAGCACCACCGACCGGGGGAGGGGGGGTAATGAAAAACTGTTTTTT. It encodes CASTTDRGRGGNEKLFF.

A few counts support this clonotype. The chain employs TRBV7-9 and TRBJ2-1; D is possibly TRBD1 (5 bases). Germline-derived CDR1 and CDR2 are SEHNR and FQNEAQ (reference sequence). The CDR3 length is 15 residues. V was clipped by 5 bases and J by 2 bases, with 13 bases between them. In DNA form, the CDR3 reads TGTGCCAGCAGCCCCTTAGGGGCAACCTACAATGAGCAGTTCTTC. Protein: CASSPLGATYNEQFF.

V and J are TRBV9 and TRBJ2-4, with D possibly matching TRBD2 (5 bases). Trimming took off 0 bases at V and 6 bases at J, with 13 bases between the two ends. The V gene's germline CDR1 is SGDLS and CDR2 YYNGEE. This CDR3 has 15 amino acids. This CDR3 reads CASSVEASRSNIQYF. In DNA form, the CDR3 reads TGTGCCAGCAGCGTAGAGGCTAGCCGATCAAACATTCAGTACTTC.

The V gene is TRBV20-1, the J gene TRBJ2-7; 10 bases are shared with TRBD1. Germline V gene data show CDR1 as DFQATT and CDR2 as SNEGSKA (reference sequence). The CDR3 contains 14 residues. V trimming: 4 bases; J trimming: 3 bases; junction bases outside the gene matches: 6. The CDR3 loop is CSAKTGGGSYEQYF. CDR3 DNA sequence: TGCAGTGCTAAGACAGGGGGCGGTAGCTACGAGCAGTACTTC.

V gene TRBV4-3 combines with J gene TRBJ1-2; TRBD1 might be the D (6 bases). This CDR3 comprises 17 residues. Germline-derived CDR1 and CDR2 are LGHNA and YSLEER. With 0 bases removed from V and 2 bases from J, the gap between germline ends came to 16 bases. Here the CDR3 reads CASSQENRDMINYGYTF. CDR3 sequence (DNA): TGCGCCAGCAGCCAAGAGAATAGGGACATGATAAACTATGGCTACACCTTC.

This clonotype was counted a few times. CDR3 coding DNA: TGCGCCAGCAGCCAAGAACCCAGCGGGGGCAGCTCCTACAATGAGCAGTTCTTC. Its translation is CASSQEPSGGSSYNEQFF. This sequence joins TRBV4-1 and TRBJ2-1; 8 bases are a match to TRBD2. The length of the CDR3 is 18 residues. The V and J ends lost 0 bases and 0 bases, in that order; junction bases with no gene match: 7. CDR1 MGHRA and CDR2 YSYEKL come from the germline V gene.

The chain carries TRBV6-5 and TRBJ2-7; possible D gene TRBD2, 6 bases. V was shortened by 1 base and J by 5 bases, with 12 bases between the two germline ends. The germline V gene has CDR1 MNHEY and CDR2 SVGAGI. The CDR3 length is 14 residues. CDR3 residues: CASSYWRGNDEQYF. The CDR3 bases are TGTGCCAGCAGTTACTGGCGGGGTAACGACGAGCAGTACTTC.

Worth noting for this clonotype: Its ends do not fully match the called genes, so a read error is possible. This chain links TRBV13 with TRBJ2-3; tentative D call: TRBD1 (6 bases). CDR3 size: 12 residues. Germline V gene sequence: CDR1 PRHDT, CDR2 FYEKMQ (reference sequence). The CDR3 DNA is TGTGCCAGCTGCCAGGGGATAGATATGCAGTATTTT. Residues: CASCQGIDMQYF.

The gene calls are TRBV15 and TRBJ2-7; D ambiguous. This CDR3 has 12 residues. Looked up from germline, CDR1 is LNHNV and CDR2 is YYDKDF (reference sequence). Trimming took 5 bases from V and 0 from J, leaving 5 bases between them. The CDR3 region has the DNA TGTGCCACCAGCGGAAACTCCTACGAGCAGTACTTC. Its translation: CATSGNSYEQYF. The full variable domain, rest sourced from reference TRBV15 and TRBJ2-7, is DAMVIQNPRYQVTQFGKPVTLSCSQTLNHNVMYWYQQKSSQAPKLLFHYYDKDFNNEADTPDNFQSRRPNTSFCFLDIRSPGLGDTAMYLCATSGNSYEQYFGPGTRLTVT.

This rearrangement joins TRBV25-1 to TRBJ1-1; perhaps TRBD1 as D (6 bases). CDR3 length: 13 amino acids. V lost 6 bases, J lost 8 bases, and 16 bases lay in between. The germline V gene has CDR1 MGHDK and CDR2 SYGVNS. CDR3 amino acids: CASRDAWTDEAFF. In DNA form, the CDR3 reads TGTGCCAGCAGAGACGCCTGGACAGACGAAGCTTTCTTT.

V and J are TRBV5-1 and TRBJ2-3, with 7 bases aligning to TRBD1. The CDR3 runs 16 residues. Per the germline V gene, CDR1 is SGHRS and CDR2 is YFSETQ. The J segment lost 1 base and the V segment lost 4 bases, leaving 9 bases of the junction unmatched. The CDR3 region is CASSDNRGVGTDTQYF. The CDR3 nucleotides are TGCGCCAGCAGCGACAACAGGGGCGTGGGCACAGATACGCAGTATTTT. The whole variable domain, filled in from reference TRBV5-1 and TRBJ2-3, reads KAGVTQTPRYLIKTRGQQVTLSCSPISGHRSVSWYQQTPGQGLQFLFEYFSETQRNKGNFPGRFSGRQFSNSRSEMNVSTLELGDSALYLCASSDNRGVGTDTQYFGPGTRLTVL.

The table lists this clonotype with a few counts. This sequence joins TRBV20-1 and TRBJ2-7, with 7 bases matching TRBD1. J gave up 1 base and V 3 bases, and 9 bases lay outside the gene matches. This CDR3 spans 15 amino acids. Germline V lookup: CDR1 DFQATT, CDR2 SNEGSKA (reference sequence). The CDR3 DNA is TGCAGTGCTAGTGTATCCGGGACAGTGTCCTACGAGCAGTACTTC. As protein: CSASVSGTVSYEQYF.

The chain carries TRBV20-1 and TRBJ2-3, with 10 bases that match TRBD2. Trimming cost V 5 bases and J 1 base; bases outside gene matches: 9. CDR1 is DFQATT, CDR2 SNEGSKA, per germline (reference sequence). The CDR3 totals 16 residues. CDR3 sequence reads: CSAPRGLAAGTDTQYF. CDR3 bases: TGCAGTGCTCCCCGAGGACTAGCGGCGGGCACAGATACGCAGTATTTT.

This rearrangement joins TRBV9 to TRBJ1-4; D gene uncertain. Germline assignment: CDR1 SGDLS and CDR2 YYNGEE. Trimming removed 0 bases at V and 3 bases at J, with 12 bases between. The CDR3 contains 16 residues. The CDR3 region is CASSVGPSGANEKLFF. The CDR3 region has the DNA TGTGCCAGCAGCGTAGGGCCATCTGGGGCTAATGAAAAACTGTTTTTT.

The chain has TRBV29-1 and TRBJ1-2, with D perhaps TRBD1 (5 bases). The germline V and J ends were trimmed by 4 bases and 3 bases, with 12 bases remaining between them. This CDR3 has 13 amino acids. Germline CDR1 is SQVTM and CDR2 is ANQGSEA. CDR3 amino acids: CSVVIRGDYGYTF. CDR3 DNA sequence: TGCAGCGTTGTTATTAGGGGTGACTATGGCTACACCTTC.

The rearrangement uses TRBV29-1 and TRBJ2-1; D remains ambiguous. This CDR3 comprises 13 residues. Trimming left V 0 bases short and J 5 bases short, with 8 bases between. Germline-derived CDR1 and CDR2 are SQVTM and ANQGSEA. The CDR3, as DNA: TGCAGCGTTGAAGATGACGTGAACAATGAGCAGTTCTTC. Amino acids: CSVEDDVNNEQFF.

V usage is TRBV5-1 and J usage is TRBJ2-5; no reliable D call. CDR1 is SGHRS and CDR2 is YFSETQ in the germline V gene. Trimming cost V 1 base and J 3 bases, with 10 bases left between them. The CDR3 is 14 amino acids. The CDR3 sequence is CASSLIGIKETQYF. The CDR3 DNA sequence: TGCGCCAGCAGCTTGATCGGAATAAAAGAGACCCAGTACTTC. The full variable domain, rest sourced from reference TRBV5-1 and TRBJ2-5, is KAGVTQTPRYLIKTRGQQVTLSCSPISGHRSVSWYQQTPGQGLQFLFEYFSETQRNKGNFPGRFSGRQFSNSRSEMNVSTLELGDSALYLCASSLIGIKETQYFGPGTRLLVL.